One and the same sample provided the 2 T cell receptor beta chains below, sequenced in a study of cytomegalovirus exposure and HLA in healthy donors. Amplification used 60 Vbeta primers and 13 Jbeta primers. Clones were sequenced by immunoSEQ multiplex PCR, and TCRdb holds only the in-frame ones, with some missing. This sample has approximately 88,000 clones, with around 84% found just once. What was sequenced was PBMCs. These receptors were obtained from a man between 18 and 35 years old in good health and CMV-seronegative.

This CDR3 reads CASALGQDYGYTF. The DNA for the CDR3 is TGTGCCAGTGCTTTGGGACAGGACTATGGCTACACCTTC. This chain links TRBV2 with TRBJ1-2; 8 bases are shared with TRBD1. The CDR3 totals 13 residues. Germline assignment: CDR1 SNHLY and CDR2 FYNNEI. The V segment lost 9 bases and the J segment 3 bases; nucleotides outside the gene matches: 6.

This clone was recorded only once. This chain connects TRBV20-1 to TRBJ1-2, with D unclear. The germline CDR1 and CDR2 sequences are DFQATT and SNEGSKA (reference sequence). The CDR3 runs 8 residues. V gave up 6 bases and J gave up 8 bases, with 4 bases separating them. The CDR3 bases are TGCAGTGCGGGCGGCTACACCTTC. Protein: CSAGGYTF.